The text below deals with one T cell receptor beta chain. The sample is drawn from a study of blood T cell repertoires in COVID-19. Clones were sequenced by immunoSEQ multiplex PCR, and TCRdb holds only the in-frame ones, with some missing. This sample has around 300,000 clones, with about nine tenths found just once. The V end was cut by 1 base, the J end by 6 bases, with 10 bases between. This CDR3 is 13 amino acids long. In germline, CDR1 is SGHNT, CDR2 YENEEA. The sample was PBMCs or T cells enriched from blood (not recorded which). V and J are TRBV11-3 and TRBJ2-7; D possibly corresponds to TRBD2 (5 bases). The sequence came from a woman in her twenties or thirties who had recovered from COVID-19. CDR3 nucleotide sequence: TGTGCCAGCAGCTTAGCTGCAGGAGGCGAGCAGTACTTC. This codes for CASSLAAGGEQYF.